This TCR beta chain was identified in a study of blood T cell repertoires in COVID-19. Overall study: Samples came from the United States, Italy and Spain, spanning acute and convalescent COVID-19.

The study recruited people aged roughly 18 to 95 years across some 23 US areas. Participant reports of clinical history set cohort assignment. The CDR3 is 15 residues long. Germline V CDR1 and CDR2: SGHRS, YFSETQ. The V end was cut by 1 base, the J end by 6 bases, with 16 bases between. In the study's own analysis: Estimates of nucleated cell counts were drawn from the amplification of reference gene primers. The protocol was immunoSEQ multiplex PCR, while the TCRdb copy is restricted to in-frame clones and leaves out a portion. V and J calls and clone size are those listed in that table; D and trimming were worked out from the DNA. This table holds about 200,000 clones, approximately 86% found once.

The genes are TRBV5-1 and TRBJ1-2; TRBD1 might be the D (6 bases). The clonotype comes from a woman younger than 45 who had recovered from COVID-19. Sequencing was performed on PBMCs or T cells enriched from blood (not recorded which). For the CDR3, the DNA is TGCGCCAGCAGCTTGAGGGGGACCTCAAGCGATGGCTACACCTTC. It yields the protein CASSLRGTSSDGYTF.